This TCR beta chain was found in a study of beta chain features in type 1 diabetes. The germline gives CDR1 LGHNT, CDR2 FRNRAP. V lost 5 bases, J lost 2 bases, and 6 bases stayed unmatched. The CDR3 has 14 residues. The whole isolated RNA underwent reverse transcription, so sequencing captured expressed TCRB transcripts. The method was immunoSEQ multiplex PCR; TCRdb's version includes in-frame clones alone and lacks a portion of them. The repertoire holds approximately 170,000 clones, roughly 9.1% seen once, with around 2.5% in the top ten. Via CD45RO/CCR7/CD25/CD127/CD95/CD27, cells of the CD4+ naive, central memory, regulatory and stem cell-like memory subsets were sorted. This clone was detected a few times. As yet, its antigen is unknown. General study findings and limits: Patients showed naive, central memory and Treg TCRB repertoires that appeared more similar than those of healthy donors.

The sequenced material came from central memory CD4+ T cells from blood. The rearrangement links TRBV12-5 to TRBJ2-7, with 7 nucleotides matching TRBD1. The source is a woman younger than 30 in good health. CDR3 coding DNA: TGTGCTAGTGGTCGAAGACAGGGCCCCTACGAGCAGTACTTC. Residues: CASGRRQGPYEQYF.